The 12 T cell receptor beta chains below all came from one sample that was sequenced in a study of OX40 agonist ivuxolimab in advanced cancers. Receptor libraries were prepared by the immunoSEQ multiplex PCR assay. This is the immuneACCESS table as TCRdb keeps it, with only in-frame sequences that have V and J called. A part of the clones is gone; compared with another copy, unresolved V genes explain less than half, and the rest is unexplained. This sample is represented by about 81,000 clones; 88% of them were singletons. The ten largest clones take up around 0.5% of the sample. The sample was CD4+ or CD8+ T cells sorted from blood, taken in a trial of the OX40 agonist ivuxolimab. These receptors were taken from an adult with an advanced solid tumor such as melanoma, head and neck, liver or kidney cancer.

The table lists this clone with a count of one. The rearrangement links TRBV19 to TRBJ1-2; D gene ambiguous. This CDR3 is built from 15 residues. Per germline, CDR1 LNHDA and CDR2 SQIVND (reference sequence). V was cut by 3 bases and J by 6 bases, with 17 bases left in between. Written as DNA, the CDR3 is TGTGCCAGTAGTATCCCTACCGGGAGTTTCAATGGCTACACCTTC. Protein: CASSIPTGSFNGYTF.

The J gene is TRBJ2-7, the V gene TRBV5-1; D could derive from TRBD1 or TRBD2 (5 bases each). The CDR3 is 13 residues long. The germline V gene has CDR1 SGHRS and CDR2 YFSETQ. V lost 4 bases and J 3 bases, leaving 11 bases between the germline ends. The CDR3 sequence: CASSLRDGYEQYF. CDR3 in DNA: TGCGCCAGCAGCCTTAGGGACGGCTACGAGCAGTACTTC.

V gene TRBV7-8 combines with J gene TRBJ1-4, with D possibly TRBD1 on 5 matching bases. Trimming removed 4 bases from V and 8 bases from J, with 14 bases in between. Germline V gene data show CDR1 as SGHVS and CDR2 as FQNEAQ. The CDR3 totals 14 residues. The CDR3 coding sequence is TGTGCCAGCAGCTCCGGCGCCGGGGCCGAAAAACTGTTTTTT. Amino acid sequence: CASSSGAGAEKLFF.

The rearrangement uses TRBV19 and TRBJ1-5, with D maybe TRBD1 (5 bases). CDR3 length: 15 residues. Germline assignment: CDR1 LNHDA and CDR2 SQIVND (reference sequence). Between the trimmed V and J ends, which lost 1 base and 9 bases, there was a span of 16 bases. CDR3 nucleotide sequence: TGTGCCAGTAGTATAGCTTCCAGGGCAGGGCCGCCCCAGCATTTT. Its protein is CASSIASRAGPPQHF.

The CDR3 is CASSPRQTDTQYF. CDR3 bases: TGTGCCAGCAGCCCTCGACAGACAGATACGCAGTATTTT. The chain recombines TRBV4-2 with TRBJ2-3, with D possibly TRBD1 on 5 matching bases. CDR1 LGHNA and CDR2 YNFKEQ come from the germline V gene. V was pared by 4 bases and J by 3 bases, with 8 bases between. CDR3 length: 13 amino acids.

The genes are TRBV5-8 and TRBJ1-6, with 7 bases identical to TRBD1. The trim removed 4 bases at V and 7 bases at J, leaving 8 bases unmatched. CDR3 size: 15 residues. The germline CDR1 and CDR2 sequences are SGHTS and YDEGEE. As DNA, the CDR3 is TGTGCCAGCAGCGCGGCCACAGGGGACAATTCACCCCTCCACTTT. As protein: CASSAATGDNSPLHF. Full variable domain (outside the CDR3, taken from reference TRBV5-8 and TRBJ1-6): EAGVTQSPTHLIKTRGQQATLRCSPISGHTSVYWYQQALGLGLQFLLWYDEGEERNRGNFPPRFSGRQFPNYSSELNVNALELEDSALYLCASSAATGDNSPLHFGNGTRLTVT.

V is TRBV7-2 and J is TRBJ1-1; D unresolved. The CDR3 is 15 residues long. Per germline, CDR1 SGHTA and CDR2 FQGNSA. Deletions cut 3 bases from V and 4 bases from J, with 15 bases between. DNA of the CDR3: TGTGCCAGCAGCTTCGTTCCGGGGTCAGGCACTGAAGCTTTCTTT. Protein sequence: CASSFVPGSGTEAFF.

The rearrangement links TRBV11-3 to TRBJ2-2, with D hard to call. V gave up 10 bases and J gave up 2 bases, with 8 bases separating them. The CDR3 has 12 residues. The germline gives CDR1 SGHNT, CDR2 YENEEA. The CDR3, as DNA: TGTGCCACCCAGAGTAACACCGGGGAGCTGTTTTTT. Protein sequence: CATQSNTGELFF. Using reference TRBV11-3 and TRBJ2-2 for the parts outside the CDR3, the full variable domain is EAGVVQSPRYKIIEKKQPVAFWCNPISGHNTLYWYLQNLGQGPELLIRYENEEAVDDSQLPKDRFSAERLKGVDSTLKIQPAELGDSAVYLCATQSNTGELFFGEGSRLTVL.

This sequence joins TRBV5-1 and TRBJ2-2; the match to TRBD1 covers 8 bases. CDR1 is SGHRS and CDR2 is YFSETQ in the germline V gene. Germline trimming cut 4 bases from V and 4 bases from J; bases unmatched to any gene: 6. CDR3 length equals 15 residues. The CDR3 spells CASSPRTGSTGELFF. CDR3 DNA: TGCGCCAGCAGCCCCCGGACAGGGTCCACCGGGGAGCTGTTTTTT.

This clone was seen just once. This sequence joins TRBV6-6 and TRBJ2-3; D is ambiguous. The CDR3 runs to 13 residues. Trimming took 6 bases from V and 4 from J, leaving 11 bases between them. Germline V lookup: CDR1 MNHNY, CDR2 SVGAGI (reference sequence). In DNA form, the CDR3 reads TGTGCCAGCAGGCAAGTAGAGGCAGATACGCAGTATTTT. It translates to CASRQVEADTQYF.

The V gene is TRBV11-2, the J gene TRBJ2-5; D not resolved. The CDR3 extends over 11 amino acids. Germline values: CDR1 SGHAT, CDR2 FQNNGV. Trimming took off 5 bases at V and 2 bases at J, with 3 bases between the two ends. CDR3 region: CASSLQETQYF. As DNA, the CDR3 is TGTGCCAGCAGCCTACAAGAGACCCAGTACTTC.

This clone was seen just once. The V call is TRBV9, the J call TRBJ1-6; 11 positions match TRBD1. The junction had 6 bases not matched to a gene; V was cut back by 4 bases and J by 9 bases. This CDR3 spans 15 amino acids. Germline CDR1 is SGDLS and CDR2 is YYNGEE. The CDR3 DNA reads TGTGCCAGCAGCCTACGGACAGGGGGCAGTTCACCCCTCCACTTT. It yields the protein CASSLRTGGSSPLHF.